The rows below give T cell receptor beta chains drawn from one sample of a study of cytomegalovirus exposure and HLA in healthy donors. Sequenced by immunoSEQ multiplex PCR; TCRdb stores in-frame clones only, minus some. This sample contains some 130,000 clones. The sequencing input was PBMCs. The receptors stem from a middle-aged woman in good health and CMV-seronegative. Each CDR3 is given with its conserved first and last residue.

V gene	J gene	CDR3 protein
TRBV14	TRBJ2-3	CASSFWAYSSTDTQYF
TRBV11-3	TRBJ1-1	CASSQTGGDTEAFF
TRBV6-1	TRBJ2-5	CASSENRGRETQYF
TRBV9	TRBJ2-5	CASSATSQGGSETQYF
TRBV19	TRBJ1-3	CASSPPGTASSGNTIYF
TRBV18	TRBJ1-2	CASSPADLNYGYTF
TRBV28	TRBJ1-2	CASSLGGQGRHGYTF
TRBV6-5	TRBJ2-7	CASSYGQGSSYEQYF
TRBV27	TRBJ1-2	CASSIRTGGDGYTF
TRBV28	TRBJ1-3	CASSADREGNTIYF
TRBV6-5	TRBJ1-3	CASSRTLGENAIYF
TRBV5-5	TRBJ1-5	CASSWGTGGRDQPQHF
TRBV20-1	TRBJ1-2	CSAPAGFTF
TRBV19	TRBJ2-1	CASRRTGLISEQFF
TRBV28	TRBJ1-1	CASSLFTGGAFF
TRBV19	TRBJ1-1	CASSIAGGRAEAFF
TRBV6-1	TRBJ2-4	CATHRALAKNIQYF
TRBV28	TRBJ1-1	CASSLGQGRQAFF
TRBV27	TRBJ1-1	CASSPTGGCGAFF
TRBV7-2	TRBJ2-7	CASSTRGQSYEQYF
TRBV19	TRBJ2-3	CASRLREAGGHDTDTQYF
TRBV9	TRBJ1-4	CASGNGGSNEKLFF
TRBV28	TRBJ1-2	CASRTGGYGYTF
TRBV4-3	TRBJ2-1	CASSQGTGRGEQFF
TRBV4-3	TRBJ1-6	CASSQEVPGQGVGNSPLHF
TRBV9	TRBJ2-6	CASSVAGTGANVLTF
TRBV2	TRBJ1-6	CASSSDRAYDSPLHF
TRBV20-1	TRBJ1-3	CSARRGDTIYF
TRBV28	TRBJ1-5	CASRIPQGSNQPQHF
TRBV6-5	TRBJ1-2	CASRPQTGAAYGYTF
TRBV5-1	TRBJ1-1	CASSFQGPTEAFF
TRBV10-3	TRBJ2-7	CAISDFAGTGSNEQYF
TRBV5-4	TRBJ2-4	CASSGGGLAGAGTKNIQYF
TRBV7-9	TRBJ1-2	CASSPTGQSGYTF
TRBV5-1	TRBJ1-1	CASSLGDRNTEAFF
TRBV15	TRBJ1-4	CATSRNQQGEGWIF
TRBV18	TRBJ1-3	CASSPDTLTSGNTIYF
TRBV5-6	TRBJ2-3	CASRPGVTDTQYF
TRBV11-2	TRBJ1-3	CASSLSSAASGNTIYF
TRBV11-1	TRBJ2-5	CASSLADRDLEETQYF
TRBV5-4	TRBJ2-2	CASSLQRKVDTGELFF
TRBV9	TRBJ2-5	CASTPRGAYGTQYF
TRBV7-2	TRBJ1-1	CASTVDRQNTEAFF
TRBV27	TRBJ2-3	CASIKATTSGDTQYF
TRBV7-2	TRBJ2-3	CASSLAQSTDTQYF
TRBV7-2	TRBJ2-5	CASSPSLSQETQYF
TRBV10-3	TRBJ2-3	CATGQASTDTQYF
TRBV7-6	TRBJ1-4	CASSLFPATNEKLFF
TRBV10-3	TRBJ2-1	CAAGENEQFF
TRBV7-9	TRBJ1-1	CASSSRQNTEAFF
TRBV7-2	TRBJ2-1	CASSLALAYEQFF
TRBV5-3	TRBJ1-6	CARSFDRGRSPLHF
TRBV5-6	TRBJ1-6	CASSLGQNSPLHF
TRBV7-2	TRBJ1-2	CASSFRTDNYGYTF
TRBV7-3	TRBJ2-1	CASSLSASGGAFNEQFF
TRBV7-2	TRBJ1-1	CASSLALANTEAFF
TRBV6-6	TRBJ1-6	CASSYQSYNSPLHF
TRBV20-1	TRBJ2-1	CSAQMGARQFF
TRBV7-2	TRBJ2-2	CASSFWTSGGRTGELFF
TRBV6-4	TRBJ1-2	CASRHPSPRGPTYGYTF